This T cell receptor (beta chain) was sequenced during a study of radiotherapy plus CTLA-4 blockade in lung cancer. Study-level background: Disease control reached over 30%, with objective responses in about 19%.

With 5 bases removed from V and 4 bases from J, the gap between germline ends came to 14 bases. Per germline, CDR1 SGHTA and CDR2 FQGNSA. The CDR3 totals 14 residues. The repertoire was sequenced with immunoSEQ multiplex PCR; TCRdb's copy has only in-frame clones and lacks some. The sample carries around 80,000 clones, 74% recorded once. The chain links TRBV7-2 to TRBJ1-2; possible D gene TRBD1, 6 bases. The sequences come from peripheral blood, collected from a patient treated with radiotherapy plus ipilimumab. The sequence was collected from a human donor with non-small cell lung cancer whose response to radiotherapy plus ipilimumab could not be evaluated. The CDR3 reads CASSPRGLLYGYTF. CDR3 bases: TGTGCCAGCAGCCCCAGGGGCCTCCTCTATGGCTACACCTTC.